What follows are 22 T cell receptor beta chains derived from one specimen sequenced in a study of blood T cell repertoires in COVID-19. Here immunoSEQ multiplex PCR was the method, and the copy in TCRdb shows in-frame clones only, minus some. The table includes some 400,000 clones, roughly 86% detected once. The sample was PBMCs or T cells enriched from blood (not recorded which). The receptors stem from a man aged 25 to 40 who had recovered from COVID-19.

The chain links TRBV4-1 to TRBJ2-7; D is uncertain. The CDR3 has 14 amino acids. V was pared by 0 bases and J by 4 bases, with 10 bases between. In germline, CDR1 is MGHRA, CDR2 YSYEKL. As DNA, the CDR3 is TGCGCCAGCAGCCAAGACCCCACGGGTTACGAGCAGTACTTC. It is translated as CASSQDPTGYEQYF.

J is TRBJ1-1 and V is TRBV5-1; 8 bases align to TRBD1. This CDR3 region has 16 residues. The ends lost 0 bases at V and 5 bases at J; junction bases unmatched: 9. Germline CDR1 is SGHRS and CDR2 is YFSETQ. CDR3 residues: CASSLGPGGTSTEAFF. CDR3 nucleotides: TGCGCCAGCAGCTTGGGACCAGGGGGCACGAGTACTGAAGCTTTCTTT.

The CDR3 loop is CASSLGRADPNYGYTF. Here the CDR3 DNA reads TGTGCCAGCAGCTTAGGGAGGGCAGATCCTAACTATGGCTACACCTTC. The gene calls are TRBV11-2 and TRBJ1-2, with D unclear. This CDR3 comprises 16 residues. Germline V gene sequence: CDR1 SGHAT, CDR2 FQNNGV. V dropped 1 base and J dropped 0 bases, with 12 bases sitting between them.

The chain has TRBV18 and TRBJ2-1; TRBD1 agrees at 8 bases. The V gene end was trimmed by 4 bases and the J gene end by 5 bases; junction bases not matched to a gene: 7. CDR1 is KGHSH, CDR2 LQKENI, per germline. The CDR3 spans 15 residues. This CDR3 is CASSLGQATNNEQFF. The CDR3 nucleotides are TGTGCCAGCTCACTGGGACAGGCCACCAACAATGAGCAGTTCTTC.

V usage is TRBV28 and J usage is TRBJ1-2; D perhaps matches TRBD1 (6 bases). Germline V lookup: CDR1 MDHEN, CDR2 SYDVKM. V was trimmed by 8 bases and J by 0 bases, leaving 10 bases between them. The CDR3 is 13 amino acids. This chain's CDR3 is CASLNRANYGYTF. In nucleotides, the CDR3 is TGTGCCAGCCTTAACAGGGCTAACTATGGCTACACCTTC.

The chain links TRBV5-1 to TRBJ2-5; the match to TRBD1 covers 9 bases. The germline V gene has CDR1 SGHRS and CDR2 YFSETQ. The V gene end was trimmed by 3 bases and the J gene end by 5 bases; junction bases not matched to a gene: 8. This CDR3 comprises 15 residues. This chain's CDR3 is CASSSTGGTGETQYF. The CDR3 DNA is TGCGCCAGCAGCTCGACAGGGGGGACGGGGGAGACCCAGTACTTC.

The table lists this clone with a few counts. This chain connects TRBV7-9 to TRBJ2-2; 8 positions agree with TRBD1. Trimming cost V 6 bases and J 6 bases; bases outside gene matches: 12. The CDR3 is made up of 16 amino acids. Germline CDR1 is SEHNR and CDR2 is FQNEAQ (reference sequence). Here the CDR3 DNA reads TGTGCCAGCAGTTCACTTCAGGGGGCGACTGCCGGGGAGCTGTTTTTT. Translating gives CASSSLQGATAGELFF.

In regard to this clone: Different DNA sequences within this sample yield the same CDR3. This chain connects TRBV9 to TRBJ1-1, with D uncertain. V shed 0 bases and J shed 0 bases, with 6 bases lying between them. Germline V gene lookup returns CDR1 SGDLS and CDR2 YYNGEE. The CDR3 has 14 amino acids. CDR3 amino acids: CASSVAVMNTEAFF. DNA for the CDR3: TGTGCCAGCAGCGTAGCGGTTATGAACACTGAAGCTTTCTTT. The whole variable domain, filled in from reference TRBV9 and TRBJ1-1, reads DSGVTQTPKHLITATGQRVTLRCSPRSGDLSVYWYQQSLDQGLQFLIQYYNGEERAKGNILERFSAQQFPDLHSELNLSSLELGDSALYFCASSVAVMNTEAFFGQGTRLTVV.

This CDR3 is CAWNQGDQPQHF. CDR3 sequence (DNA): TGTGCCTGGAACCAGGGGGATCAGCCCCAGCATTTT. The gene calls are TRBV30 and TRBJ1-5, with 7 positions matching TRBD1. V was pared by 4 bases and J by 5 bases, with 2 bases of the junction left unmatched. This CDR3 has 12 residues. Looked up from germline, CDR1 is GTSNPN and CDR2 is SVGIG (reference sequence).

The J gene is TRBJ1-1, the V gene TRBV11-2; D is possibly TRBD1 (6 bases). The CDR3 spans 17 residues. Germline V gene sequence: CDR1 SGHAT, CDR2 FQNNGV. V was cut by 1 base and J by 2 bases, with 17 bases left in between. The CDR3: CASSLGWGQGINTEAFF. The CDR3 coding sequence is TGTGCCAGCAGCTTAGGATGGGGGCAGGGGATAAACACTGAAGCTTTCTTT. The entire variable domain, with the rest obtained from reference TRBV11-2 and TRBJ1-1, is as follows: EAGVAQSPRYKIIEKRQSVAFWCNPISGHATLYWYQQILGQGPKLLIQFQNNGVVDDSQLPKDRFSAERLKGVDSTLKIQPAKLEDSAVYLCASSLGWGQGINTEAFFGQGTRLTVV.

V and J are TRBV11-3 and TRBJ2-1; D possibly corresponds to TRBD1 (6 bases). CDR1 SGHNT and CDR2 YENEEA come from the germline V gene. V lost 6 bases, J lost 5 bases, and 11 bases lay in between. The CDR3 consists of 13 residues. The CDR3 nucleotides are TGTGCCAGCAGTACAGGGATTAACAATGAGCAGTTCTTC. This translates into CASSTGINNEQFF.

This chain uses TRBV30 with TRBJ2-1; TRBD1 matches at 8 bases. The CDR3 covers 17 residues. Trimming took 3 bases from V and 3 from J; bases not matched to a gene: 13. Germline V gives CDR1 GTSNPN, CDR2 SVGIG (reference sequence). In nucleotides, the CDR3 is TGTGCCTGGAGCCGAGACAGGGGACCTCCTATCTACAATGAGCAGTTCTTC. The encoded protein is CAWSRDRGPPIYNEQFF.

The V gene is TRBV6-2 or TRBV6-3, the J gene TRBJ1-1; 8 bases align to TRBD1. CDR1 MNHEY and CDR2 SVGEGT come from the germline V gene. The CDR3 runs to 14 residues. V was clipped by 2 bases and J by 6 bases; unmatched bases: 5. The CDR3: CASSYPDRASEAFF. In DNA form, the CDR3 reads TGTGCCAGCAGTTACCCGGACAGGGCATCTGAAGCTTTCTTT.

The chain joins TRBV3-1 (or the pseudogene TRBV3-2) to TRBJ1-6; 9 nucleotides agree with TRBD1. V dropped 8 bases and J dropped 5; count of bases not matched to a gene: 1. Germline V gene data show CDR1 as LGHDT and CDR2 as YNNKEL (reference sequence). The CDR3 spans 13 residues. The CDR3 region is CASGTGNNSPLHF. The CDR3, as DNA: TGTGCCAGCGGGACAGGGAATAATTCACCCCTCCACTTT.

The chain combines TRBV30 with TRBJ1-2; possible D gene TRBD1, 5 bases. Germline CDR1 reads GTSNPN; CDR2 reads SVGIG (reference sequence). Trimming cost V 1 base and J 4 bases, with 16 bases left between them. The CDR3 is 15 amino acids. CDR3 region: CAWSGMGGKGYGYTF. The DNA of the CDR3 is TGTGCCTGGAGTGGCATGGGGGGTAAAGGCTATGGCTACACCTTC. Full variable domain (rest looked up from reference TRBV30 and TRBJ1-2): SQTIHQWPATLVQPVGSPLSLECTVEGTSNPNLYWYRQAAGRGLQLLFYSVGIGQISSEVPQNLSASRPQDRQFILSSKKLLLSDSGFYLCAWSGMGGKGYGYTFGSGTRLTVV.

The rearrangement joins TRBV4-3 to TRBJ2-2, with 7 bases identical to TRBD1. Germline V lookup: CDR1 LGHNA, CDR2 YSLEER. V trimming: 0 bases; J trimming: 7 bases; junction bases outside the gene matches: 8. The CDR3 consists of 16 residues. The CDR3 protein is CASSQEPWDRGGELFF. The CDR3 nucleotides read TGCGCCAGCAGCCAAGAACCGTGGGACAGAGGCGGGGAGCTGTTTTTT.

V usage is TRBV10-2 and J usage is TRBJ2-1; 9 positions agree with TRBD2. Germline V gives CDR1 WSHSY, CDR2 SAAADI. Trimming took 0 bases from V and 7 from J; bases not matched to a gene: 10. The CDR3 runs to 17 residues. The DNA of the CDR3 is TGCGCCAGCAGTGAGTCGGTTGTTCGCGGGGGGGTGAATGAGCAGTTCTTC. It translates to CASSESVVRGGVNEQFF.

The chain recombines TRBV20-1 with TRBJ2-7; TRBD1 is a possible D gene (5 bases). Trimming removed 3 bases at V and 2 bases at J, with 8 bases between. Germline V CDR1 and CDR2: DFQATT, SNEGSKA (reference sequence). The CDR3 sequence is 12 residues long. CDR3: CSASDRTYEQYF. CDR3 bases: TGCAGTGCTAGTGACAGAACCTACGAGCAGTACTTC.

This clone was detected a few times. This sequence joins TRBV5-1 and TRBJ1-1; D not certain. V gave up 0 bases and J gave up 1 base, with 4 bases separating them. Germline V gene lookup returns CDR1 SGHRS and CDR2 YFSETQ. CDR3 size: 13 residues. CDR3 residues: CASSLGANTEAFF. The CDR3 bases are TGCGCCAGCAGCTTGGGGGCGAACACTGAAGCTTTCTTT.

The chain combines TRBV9 with TRBJ1-1; tentatively, D is TRBD1 (6 bases). The V gene lost 4 bases and the J gene lost 5 bases, with 12 bases spanning the gap. Germline V gene lookup returns CDR1 SGDLS and CDR2 YYNGEE. This CDR3 comprises 13 residues. This chain's CDR3 is CASSSGERTEAFF. The CDR3 DNA sequence: TGTGCCAGCAGCTCAGGGGAAAGGACTGAAGCTTTCTTT. Full variable domain (remainder filled in from reference TRBV9 and TRBJ1-1): DSGVTQTPKHLITATGQRVTLRCSPRSGDLSVYWYQQSLDQGLQFLIQYYNGEERAKGNILERFSAQQFPDLHSELNLSSLELGDSALYFCASSSGERTEAFFGQGTRLTVV.

Concerning this clone: An end of the junction differs from the germline gene, which may be a read error. V and J are TRBV7-7 and TRBJ2-3; 8 nucleotides match TRBD1. This CDR3 has 15 residues. Germline V gives CDR1 SSHAT, CDR2 FNYEAQ (reference sequence). CDR3 amino acids: CASSPDRGITDTQYF. In DNA, the CDR3 is TGTGCTAGCAGCCCAGACAGGGGTATCACAGATACGCAGTATTTT.

The rearrangement uses TRBV6-5 and TRBJ2-7, with D unresolved. This CDR3 spans 14 amino acids. CDR1 MNHEY and CDR2 SVGAGI come from the germline V gene. Trimming left V 5 bases short and J 2 bases short, with 13 bases between. The CDR3 DNA reads TGTGCCAGCAGTCGTCAGGATACAGCCTACGAGCAGTACTTC. It codes for CASSRQDTAYEQYF.